This passage covers 24 T cell receptor beta chains from one sample sequenced in a study of blood T cell repertoires in COVID-19. Sequencing was performed with immunoSEQ multiplex PCR; in TCRdb, only in-frame clones are kept and a portion is missing. The table lists 150,000 or so clones, over 75% of them singletons. The sequenced material came from peripheral blood. Receptors were obtained from a man aged 65-85 years who had recovered from COVID-19.

This clone has just one count. V gene TRBV6-5 combines with J gene TRBJ1-2; 8 bases line up with TRBD1. Trimming cost V 10 bases and J 4 bases; bases outside gene matches: 11. The CDR3 runs 14 residues. CDR1 and CDR2 from the germline V gene are MNHEY and SVGAGI. The CDR3 reads CATQTGGSGYGYTF. The CDR3 DNA sequence: TGTGCCACCCAAACAGGGGGTAGTGGCTATGGCTACACCTTC.

This chain connects TRBV5-6 to TRBJ2-3, with 8 bases aligning to TRBD2. After removal of 0 bases from V and 0 bases from J, the junction contained 9 bases not matched to a gene. Germline assignment: CDR1 SGHDT and CDR2 YYEEEE. The CDR3 spans 18 residues. CDR3 nucleotide sequence: TGTGCCAGCAGCTTGGCGGGAGGGCCAGAGATTAGCACAGATACGCAGTATTTT. Its translation is CASSLAGGPEISTDTQYF.

This chain uses TRBV2 with TRBJ2-7; D possibly corresponds to TRBD2 (7 bases). V dropped 4 bases and J dropped 5 bases, with 15 bases sitting between them. This CDR3 region has 14 residues. The germline gives CDR1 SNHLY, CDR2 FYNNEI. CDR3 sequence (DNA): TGTGCCAGCAGTGGTTTGGGGGGGGCCCACGAGCAGTACTTC. Residues: CASSGLGGAHEQYF.

The chain uses TRBV3-1 (or the pseudogene TRBV3-2) and TRBJ2-1, with 10 bases matching TRBD2. The CDR3 sequence is 14 residues long. Germline lookup yields CDR1 LGHDT and CDR2 YNNKEL (reference sequence). J was trimmed by 5 bases and V by 6 bases; bases with no gene match: 4. This CDR3 reads CASRTTSGNNEQFF. The CDR3 DNA follows: TGTGCCAGCAGGACTACTAGCGGGAACAATGAGCAGTTCTTC.

J is TRBJ1-6 and V is TRBV11-2; 8 bases fit TRBD1. Germline V gives CDR1 SGHAT, CDR2 FQNNGV. The CDR3 extends over 16 amino acids. J gave up 6 bases and V 5 bases, and 9 bases lay outside the gene matches. CDR3 nucleotide sequence: TGTGCCAGCAGCCCCCGGGTTGGACAGGGTAATTCACCCCTCCACTTT. Amino acid sequence: CASSPRVGQGNSPLHF.

This rearrangement joins TRBV19 to TRBJ2-1; 12 nucleotides line up with TRBD2. V lost 4 bases and J lost 3; bases outside the gene matches: 10. Germline loops: CDR1 LNHDA, CDR2 SQIVND (reference sequence). This CDR3 is built from 18 residues. The CDR3 region is CASSSGLAGGGGYNEQFF. The CDR3 nucleotides read TGTGCCAGTAGTAGCGGGCTAGCGGGAGGGGGGGGCTACAATGAGCAGTTCTTC.

The V and J genes are TRBV7-9 and TRBJ2-1; TRBD2 matches at 12 bases. The germline gives CDR1 SEHNR, CDR2 FQNEAQ (reference sequence). V lost 0 bases, J lost 7 bases, and 7 bases stayed unmatched. This CDR3 contains 17 residues. The CDR3 region has the DNA TGTGCCAGCAGCTTAGCCCAGACTAGCGGGAGTGGTAATGAGCAGTTCTTC. It encodes CASSLAQTSGSGNEQFF.

J is TRBJ1-1 and V is TRBV7-9, with TRBD1 identical over 8 bases. Unmatched junction bases numbered 6, after V lost 2 bases and J lost 7 bases. Germline V gene lookup returns CDR1 SEHNR and CDR2 FQNEAQ (reference sequence). The length of the CDR3 is 14 residues. The CDR3 bases are TGTGCCAGCAGCTTACAGGGGGCTTTAATTGAAGCTTTCTTT. Translated, it gives CASSLQGALIEAFF.

V and J are TRBV11-2 and TRBJ1-2; tentatively, D is TRBD1 (5 bases). V was clipped by 5 bases and J by 4 bases, with 17 bases between them. Germline lookup yields CDR1 SGHAT and CDR2 FQNNGV. This CDR3 comprises 15 residues. This CDR3 reads CASSPGGSGVYGYTF. The CDR3 region has the DNA TGTGCCAGCAGCCCGGGGGGGTCAGGAGTCTATGGCTACACCTTC.

The rearrangement joins TRBV9 to TRBJ2-3, with D possibly being TRBD1 (6 bases). Deletions cut 4 bases from V and 4 bases from J, with 13 bases between. This CDR3 comprises 14 residues. Germline CDR1 is SGDLS and CDR2 is YYNGEE. The CDR3 coding sequence is TGTGCCAGCAGCACTGCCAGGGGCGCAGATACGCAGTATTTT. It translates to CASSTARGADTQYF.

V is TRBV25-1 and J is TRBJ2-1; D may be TRBD1 (6 bases). Per germline, CDR1 MGHDK and CDR2 SYGVNS. This CDR3 comprises 13 residues. Trimming removed 5 bases from V and 8 bases from J, with 13 bases in between. CDR3 sequence: CASSLTGTDEQFF. CDR3 coding DNA: TGTGCCAGCAGTCTCACAGGGACGGATGAGCAGTTCTTC. The full variable domain, its missing parts supplied by reference TRBV25-1 and TRBJ2-1, is EADIYQTPRYLVIGTGKKITLECSQTMGHDKMYWYQQDPGMELHLIHYSYGVNSTEKGDLSSESTVSRIRTEHFPLTLESARPSHTSQYLCASSLTGTDEQFFGPGTRLTVL.

The DNA for the CDR3 is TGCGCCAGCAGCCTTGGACTAGCGGGAGGGGCAGATACGCAGTATTTT. The encoded protein is CASSLGLAGGADTQYF. The gene calls are TRBV4-1 and TRBJ2-3, with TRBD2 identical over 15 bases. The CDR3 is 16 amino acids. CDR1 is MGHRA, CDR2 YSYEKL, per germline. V gave up 4 bases and J gave up 4 bases; unmatched junction bases: 3.

The rearrangement uses TRBV4-2 and TRBJ1-6; 10 nucleotides match TRBD1. Germline CDR1 LGHNA, CDR2 YNFKEQ. The CDR3 runs 18 residues. V shed 0 bases, J shed 7 bases, and the junction held 9 bases outside the gene matches. The CDR3 coding sequence is TGTGCCAGCAGCCAAGATCTTAGGACAGGGGGGCAAAATTCACCCCTCCACTTT. Residues: CASSQDLRTGGQNSPLHF.

This chain links TRBV5-4 with TRBJ2-2, with 8 nucleotides matching TRBD2. The CDR3 contains 16 residues. The germline V gene encodes CDR1 SGHNT and CDR2 YYREEE (reference sequence). V shed 4 bases, J shed 1 base, and the junction held 6 bases outside the gene matches. The CDR3 DNA follows: TGTGCCAGCAGCACCGGGGGGGTTGTGAACACCGGGGAGCTGTTTTTT. Its translation: CASSTGGVVNTGELFF.

The chain couples TRBV6-5 to TRBJ1-6, with a possible D match to TRBD1 (5 bases). Germline lookup yields CDR1 MNHEY and CDR2 SVGAGI. The CDR3 contains 14 residues. V was shortened by 4 bases and J by 7 bases, with 11 bases between the two germline ends. This CDR3 reads CASSSAGMNSPLHF. The CDR3 coding sequence is TGTGCCAGCAGTTCGGCAGGGATGAATTCACCCCTCCACTTT.

The rearrangement uses TRBV7-9 and TRBJ2-3; weak D call: TRBD2 (6 bases). V shed 4 bases and J shed 2 bases, with 16 bases lying between them. The CDR3 has 16 amino acids. Germline CDR1 is SEHNR and CDR2 is FQNEAQ (reference sequence). The CDR3 region is CASSSQMRGNTDTQYF. The CDR3 DNA sequence: TGTGCCAGCAGCTCCCAAATGCGGGGCAACACAGATACGCAGTATTTT.

J is TRBJ2-1 and V is TRBV19; 8 bases agree with TRBD2. This CDR3 contains 12 residues. Germline CDR1 LNHDA, CDR2 SQIVND (reference sequence). J was trimmed by 5 bases and V by 6 bases; bases with no gene match: 0. CDR3 amino acids: CASSGRDNEQFF. The CDR3 DNA reads as TGTGCCAGTAGCGGGAGGGACAATGAGCAGTTCTTC.

The chain links TRBV24-1 to TRBJ2-2, with D perhaps TRBD2 (5 bases). This CDR3 region has 16 residues. The V end was cut by 5 bases, the J end by 0 bases, with 12 bases between. The germline V gene has CDR1 KGHDR and CDR2 SFDVKD. The CDR3 spells CATSVRRTANTGELFF. The CDR3 DNA sequence: TGTGCCACCAGTGTGCGGCGGACTGCGAACACCGGGGAGCTGTTTTTT.

The V gene is TRBV27, the J gene TRBJ2-6; perhaps TRBD1 as D (5 bases). This CDR3 is built from 13 residues. CDR1 is MNHEY, CDR2 SMNVEV, per germline (reference sequence). V lost 7 bases, J lost 2 bases, and 6 bases lay in between. Here the CDR3 reads CASKGPGANVLTF. In DNA form, the CDR3 reads TGTGCCAGCAAGGGGCCTGGGGCCAACGTCCTGACTTTC.

The CDR3 DNA is TGTGCCAGCAGTTCACTAGCGGGGCATCAAGAGACCCAGTACTTC. It translates to CASSSLAGHQETQYF. The rearrangement joins TRBV6-2 or TRBV6-3 to TRBJ2-5, with TRBD2 matching over 10 bases. V shed 4 bases and J 2 bases; nucleotides not matched to a gene: 4. In germline, CDR1 is MNHEY, CDR2 SVGEGT. The CDR3 spans 15 residues.

CDR3 nucleotide sequence: TGCGCCAGCAGCTTGGTCGGCGGGAGTGGAACCGGGGAGCTGTTTTTT. Its protein product is CASSLVGGSGTGELFF. The V gene is TRBV5-1, the J gene TRBJ2-2; TRBD2 matches at 7 bases. In germline, CDR1 is SGHRS, CDR2 YFSETQ. The CDR3 has 16 residues. J was trimmed by 5 bases and V by 0 bases; bases with no gene match: 7.

The genes are TRBV18 and TRBJ2-6, with D perhaps TRBD1 (6 bases). The germline V and J ends were trimmed by 3 bases and 2 bases, with 11 bases remaining between them. CDR3 length equals 16 residues. Germline-derived CDR1 and CDR2 are KGHSH and LQKENI. Here the CDR3 reads CASSPTGLTGANVLTF. As DNA, the CDR3 is TGTGCCAGCTCACCTACAGGGTTGACTGGGGCCAACGTCCTGACTTTC. The full variable domain, with the rest looked up from reference TRBV18 and TRBJ2-6, is NAGVMQNPRHLVRRRGQEARLRCSPMKGHSHVYWYRQLPEEGLKFMVYLQKENIIDESGMPKERFSAEFPKEGPSILRIQQVVRGDSAAYFCASSPTGLTGANVLTFGAGSRLTVL.

This chain links TRBV4-1 with TRBJ2-7; TRBD2 aligns across 14 bases. The ends lost 5 bases at V and 6 bases at J; junction bases unmatched: 12. This CDR3 contains 17 residues. Germline CDR1 MGHRA, CDR2 YSYEKL. CDR3 coding DNA: TGCGCCAGCAGCTCGGGACTAGCGGGAGTCAGCCGGGGCGAGCAGTACTTC. This codes for CASSSGLAGVSRGEQYF.

This clone was found many times. This sequence joins TRBV6-2 or TRBV6-3 and TRBJ2-1; 12 bases match TRBD2. Germline-derived CDR1 and CDR2 are MNHEY and SVGEGT. The V and J ends lost 0 bases and 5 bases, in that order; junction bases with no gene match: 5. The CDR3 has 17 residues. CDR3 residues: CASSYSSSGRDNNEQFF. CDR3 nucleotides: TGTGCCAGCAGTTACTCTTCTAGCGGGAGGGATAACAATGAGCAGTTCTTC.